Sequencing of this TCR beta chain was carried out in a study of patients and donors after allogeneic stem cell transplantation. Germline values: CDR1 MNHNS, CDR2 SASEGT. The CDR3 is 13 residues long. V dropped 4 bases and J dropped 5 bases, with 11 bases sitting between them. A few counts support this clonotype. TCRdb called the RT-PCR reads again in MiXCR, with one record for every CDR3 protein. The profile shows about 160,000 distinct CDR3 sequences, about two fifths of them singletons. Sequenced: blood, either unsorted or a sorted T cell fraction (not recorded which). The clonotype originates from a human donor who was either an allogeneic HSCT recipient or a stem cell or donor lymphocyte infusion donor (not recorded which). It is not recorded whose cells these are; they may come from a transplant donor. The rearrangement joins TRBV6-1 to TRBJ1-1; the D is unclear. The CDR3 region is CASSGSGTTEAFF. The CDR3 DNA follows: TGTGCCAGCAGTGGAAGCGGTACGACTGAAGCTTTCTTT.